A single sample is the source of the 20 T cell receptor beta chains below, sequenced in a study of blood T cell repertoires in COVID-19. Sequencing was performed with immunoSEQ multiplex PCR; in TCRdb, only in-frame clones are kept and a portion is missing. The sample carries approximately 84,000 clones, approximately 82% recorded once. Material for sequencing was peripheral blood. These receptors originate from a human donor in a cohort sampled during active COVID-19.

This sequence joins TRBV5-1 and TRBJ1-2; D is unclear. Germline V gene data show CDR1 as SGHRS and CDR2 as YFSETQ. The CDR3 covers 15 residues. V gave up 1 base and J gave up 3 bases, with 13 bases separating them. In nucleotides, the CDR3 is TGCGCCAGCAGCTTGACCCCCGGCCAGGACTATGGCTACACCTTC. This translates into CASSLTPGQDYGYTF.

This clone has a handful of counts. The chain recombines TRBV6-6 with TRBJ1-5; 9 positions agree with TRBD1. The CDR3 is 16 residues long. From germline, CDR1 is MNHNY and CDR2 SVGAGI (reference sequence). J was trimmed by 4 bases and V by 2 bases; bases with no gene match: 6. The chain's CDR3 is CASSYHGQGSNQPQHF. The CDR3, as DNA: TGTGCCAGCAGTTACCACGGACAGGGGTCGAATCAGCCCCAGCATTTT.

By sample share, this clone is medium-sized. The missing conserved phenylalanine or tryptophan at the end of this CDR3 makes a read error likely. This chain joins TRBV7-3 and TRBJ2-7; TRBD2 matches 13 bases. This CDR3 region has 16 residues. The germline V gene encodes CDR1 SGHTA and CDR2 FQGTGA. The V segment lost 3 bases and the J segment 5 bases; nucleotides outside the gene matches: 7. Here the CDR3 reads CASSLDWGLAGHEQYL. The CDR3 DNA follows: TGTGCCAGCAGCTTGGACTGGGGACTAGCGGGACACGAGCAGTACCTC.

This chain's CDR3 is CASRDLNRVYHGYTF. The CDR3 DNA sequence: TGTGCCAGCAGAGATCTTAACAGGGTGTATCATGGCTACACCTTC. The gene calls are TRBV27 and TRBJ1-2; possibly TRBD1 for D (6 bases). This CDR3 has 15 residues. Germline CDR1 and CDR2: MNHEY and SMNVEV (reference sequence). Trimming stripped 6 bases from V and 6 bases from J, with 20 bases between.

The chain combines TRBV19 with TRBJ1-1; D gene unclear. The CDR3 totals 13 residues. Germline loops: CDR1 LNHDA, CDR2 SQIVND (reference sequence). The V end lost 7 bases, the J end lost 10 bases, and 19 bases lay between the germline ends. CDR3 residues: CASTLRASRGAFF. Written as DNA, the CDR3 is TGTGCCAGTACCCTTAGGGCTTCGCGGGGAGCTTTCTTT.

CDR3: CAWRGGPSGIQETQYF. CDR3 nucleotide sequence: TGTGCCTGGAGGGGAGGGCCTAGCGGCATACAAGAGACCCAGTACTTC. V usage is TRBV30 and J usage is TRBJ2-5; 7 nucleotides line up with TRBD2. Unmatched junction bases numbered 12, after V lost 3 bases and J lost 2 bases. CDR1 is GTSNPN and CDR2 is SVGIG in the germline V gene (reference sequence). This CDR3 region has 16 residues. Together with reference TRBV30 and TRBJ2-5, the CDR3 gives the full variable domain: SQTIHQWPATLVQPVGSPLSLECTVEGTSNPNLYWYRQAAGRGLQLLFYSVGIGQISSEVPQNLSASRPQDRQFILSSKKLLLSDSGFYLCAWRGGPSGIQETQYFGPGTRLLVL.

The chain employs TRBV2 and TRBJ2-2; the match to TRBD2 covers 12 bases. Germline trimming cut 2 bases from V and 6 bases from J; bases unmatched to any gene: 7. The CDR3 runs to 17 residues. Germline lookup yields CDR1 SNHLY and CDR2 FYNNEI. The DNA of the CDR3 is TGTGCCAGCAGTGAAAGCCTAGCGGGAGGGCCGGCCGGGGAGCTGTTTTTT. Translated: CASSESLAGGPAGELFF.

About this clone itself: This same CDR3 is encoded by further DNA sequences in the sample. The chain employs TRBV3-1 (or the pseudogene TRBV3-2) and TRBJ1-2; D perhaps matches TRBD1 (5 bases). The CDR3 totals 12 residues. Germline CDR1 is LGHDT and CDR2 is YNNKEL (reference sequence). V gave up 3 bases and J gave up 7 bases, with 9 bases separating them. The CDR3 DNA reads TGTGCCAGCAGCCAGGGGGGAGGTGGCTACACCTTC. It specifies CASSQGGGGYTF.

The chain joins TRBV13 to TRBJ2-7; D might be TRBD2 (5 bases). The V end was cut by 5 bases, the J end by 4 bases, with 12 bases between. The germline V gene encodes CDR1 PRHDT and CDR2 FYEKMQ (reference sequence). CDR3 length: 13 amino acids. The CDR3 spells CASSPTRGYEQYF. CDR3 coding DNA: TGTGCCAGCAGCCCCACCCGGGGTTACGAGCAGTACTTC. Full variable domain (missing parts from reference TRBV13 and TRBJ2-7): AAGVIQSPRHLIKEKRETATLKCYPIPRHDTVYWYQQGPGQDPQFLISFYEKMQSDKGSIPDRFSAQQFSDYHSELNMSSLELGDSALYFCASSPTRGYEQYFGPGTRLTVT.

The chain uses TRBV21-1 and TRBJ1-4. TRBV21-1 has pseudogene status. CDR3 length: 15 amino acids. CDR3 sequence reads: CASSKVPLLNEKLFF. The CDR3 DNA follows: TGTGCCAGCAGCAAAGTGCCGCTACTTAATGAAAAACTGTTTTTT.

Only a few counts were recorded for this clone. The V and J genes are TRBV5-4 and TRBJ2-7; 8 positions match TRBD2. Germline CDR1 SGHNT, CDR2 YYREEE (reference sequence). The junction had 6 bases not matched to a gene; V was cut back by 0 bases and J by 1 base. The CDR3 spans 16 residues. The CDR3 sequence is CASSLGTSLDSYEQYF. In DNA form, the CDR3 reads TGTGCCAGCAGCTTGGGGACTAGCTTGGATTCCTACGAGCAGTACTTC.

This clone was seen only a few times. This rearrangement joins TRBV20-1 to TRBJ2-5, with 7 bases lining up with TRBD1. The CDR3 sequence is 14 residues long. V was clipped by 3 bases and J by 5 bases; unmatched bases: 9. Germline loops: CDR1 DFQATT, CDR2 SNEGSKA (reference sequence). The CDR3 coding sequence is TGCAGTGCTAGTGTCAGGGGGTGGTATGAGACCCAGTACTTC. Translating gives CSASVRGWYETQYF.

This chain joins TRBV27 and TRBJ2-1; TRBD1 matches at 7 bases. CDR3 length: 14 amino acids. CDR1 and CDR2 (germline): MNHEY, SMNVEV (reference sequence). The junction had 7 bases not matched to a gene; V was cut back by 7 bases and J by 4 bases. CDR3: CASNLRGLYNEQFF. CDR3 nucleotide sequence: TGTGCCAGCAATTTGAGGGGGCTATACAATGAGCAGTTCTTC.

V is TRBV24-1 and J is TRBJ2-5; D may be TRBD2 (6 bases). The CDR3 contains 15 residues. Trimming took off 9 bases at V and 5 bases at J, with 21 bases between the two ends. CDR1 is KGHDR, CDR2 SFDVKD, per germline. In DNA form, the CDR3 reads TGTGCCACCTCCCCCGGTTCTTTGGCGGGGGAGACCCAGTACTTC. Protein product: CATSPGSLAGETQYF.

The genes are TRBV18 and TRBJ1-5, with 10 positions matching TRBD1. With V trimmed by 3 bases and J by 7 bases, 3 bases remained unmatched. This CDR3 contains 14 residues. Germline lookup yields CDR1 KGHSH and CDR2 LQKENI. CDR3 sequence reads: CASSPGQGGQPQHF. The CDR3 DNA reads TGTGCCAGCTCACCCGGACAGGGGGGGCAGCCCCAGCATTTT.

The J gene is TRBJ2-1, the V gene TRBV4-3; 10 bases match TRBD1. The CDR3 loop spans 16 amino acids. J was trimmed by 5 bases and V by 2 bases; bases with no gene match: 6. Germline CDR1 is LGHNA and CDR2 is YSLEER. The CDR3 sequence: CASSQSTGQGNNEQFF. The CDR3 coding sequence is TGCGCCAGCAGCCAATCAACGGGACAGGGGAACAATGAGCAGTTCTTC.

The rearrangement uses TRBV27 and TRBJ2-5; 8 bases align to TRBD1. The trim removed 6 bases at V and 9 bases at J, leaving 9 bases unmatched. This CDR3 has 13 amino acids. Germline-derived CDR1 and CDR2 are MNHEY and SMNVEV (reference sequence). CDR3 loop: CASSSDRVIPQYF. CDR3 DNA: TGTGCCAGCAGCTCGGACAGGGTGATTCCCCAGTACTTC.

This chain uses TRBV2 with TRBJ2-5; tentative D call: TRBD2 (6 bases). The CDR3 covers 15 residues. Trimming left V 5 bases short and J 5 bases short, with 18 bases between. Germline CDR1 and CDR2: SNHLY and FYNNEI. The CDR3 nucleotides read TGTGCCAGCAGTAAACGGGACTGGCCGAGGGAGACCCAGTACTTC. It encodes CASSKRDWPRETQYF.

The gene calls are TRBV28 and TRBJ2-1, with D unclear. Trimming left V 3 bases short and J 5 bases short, with 5 bases between. Germline V gene sequence: CDR1 MDHEN, CDR2 SYDVKM. There are 12 residues in the CDR3. In nucleotides, the CDR3 is TGTGCCAGCAGTTTGATAGACAATGAGCAGTTCTTC. Translated: CASSLIDNEQFF.

This clone came up once. This rearrangement joins TRBV2 to TRBJ2-3, with 8 bases that match TRBD1. CDR3 size: 15 residues. V shed 4 bases and J 3 bases; nucleotides not matched to a gene: 6. The germline V gene has CDR1 SNHLY and CDR2 FYNNEI. The DNA of the CDR3 is TGTGCCAGCAGTGGGTACAGGGGGGTGACAGATACGCAGTATTTT. The encoded protein is CASSGYRGVTDTQYF.